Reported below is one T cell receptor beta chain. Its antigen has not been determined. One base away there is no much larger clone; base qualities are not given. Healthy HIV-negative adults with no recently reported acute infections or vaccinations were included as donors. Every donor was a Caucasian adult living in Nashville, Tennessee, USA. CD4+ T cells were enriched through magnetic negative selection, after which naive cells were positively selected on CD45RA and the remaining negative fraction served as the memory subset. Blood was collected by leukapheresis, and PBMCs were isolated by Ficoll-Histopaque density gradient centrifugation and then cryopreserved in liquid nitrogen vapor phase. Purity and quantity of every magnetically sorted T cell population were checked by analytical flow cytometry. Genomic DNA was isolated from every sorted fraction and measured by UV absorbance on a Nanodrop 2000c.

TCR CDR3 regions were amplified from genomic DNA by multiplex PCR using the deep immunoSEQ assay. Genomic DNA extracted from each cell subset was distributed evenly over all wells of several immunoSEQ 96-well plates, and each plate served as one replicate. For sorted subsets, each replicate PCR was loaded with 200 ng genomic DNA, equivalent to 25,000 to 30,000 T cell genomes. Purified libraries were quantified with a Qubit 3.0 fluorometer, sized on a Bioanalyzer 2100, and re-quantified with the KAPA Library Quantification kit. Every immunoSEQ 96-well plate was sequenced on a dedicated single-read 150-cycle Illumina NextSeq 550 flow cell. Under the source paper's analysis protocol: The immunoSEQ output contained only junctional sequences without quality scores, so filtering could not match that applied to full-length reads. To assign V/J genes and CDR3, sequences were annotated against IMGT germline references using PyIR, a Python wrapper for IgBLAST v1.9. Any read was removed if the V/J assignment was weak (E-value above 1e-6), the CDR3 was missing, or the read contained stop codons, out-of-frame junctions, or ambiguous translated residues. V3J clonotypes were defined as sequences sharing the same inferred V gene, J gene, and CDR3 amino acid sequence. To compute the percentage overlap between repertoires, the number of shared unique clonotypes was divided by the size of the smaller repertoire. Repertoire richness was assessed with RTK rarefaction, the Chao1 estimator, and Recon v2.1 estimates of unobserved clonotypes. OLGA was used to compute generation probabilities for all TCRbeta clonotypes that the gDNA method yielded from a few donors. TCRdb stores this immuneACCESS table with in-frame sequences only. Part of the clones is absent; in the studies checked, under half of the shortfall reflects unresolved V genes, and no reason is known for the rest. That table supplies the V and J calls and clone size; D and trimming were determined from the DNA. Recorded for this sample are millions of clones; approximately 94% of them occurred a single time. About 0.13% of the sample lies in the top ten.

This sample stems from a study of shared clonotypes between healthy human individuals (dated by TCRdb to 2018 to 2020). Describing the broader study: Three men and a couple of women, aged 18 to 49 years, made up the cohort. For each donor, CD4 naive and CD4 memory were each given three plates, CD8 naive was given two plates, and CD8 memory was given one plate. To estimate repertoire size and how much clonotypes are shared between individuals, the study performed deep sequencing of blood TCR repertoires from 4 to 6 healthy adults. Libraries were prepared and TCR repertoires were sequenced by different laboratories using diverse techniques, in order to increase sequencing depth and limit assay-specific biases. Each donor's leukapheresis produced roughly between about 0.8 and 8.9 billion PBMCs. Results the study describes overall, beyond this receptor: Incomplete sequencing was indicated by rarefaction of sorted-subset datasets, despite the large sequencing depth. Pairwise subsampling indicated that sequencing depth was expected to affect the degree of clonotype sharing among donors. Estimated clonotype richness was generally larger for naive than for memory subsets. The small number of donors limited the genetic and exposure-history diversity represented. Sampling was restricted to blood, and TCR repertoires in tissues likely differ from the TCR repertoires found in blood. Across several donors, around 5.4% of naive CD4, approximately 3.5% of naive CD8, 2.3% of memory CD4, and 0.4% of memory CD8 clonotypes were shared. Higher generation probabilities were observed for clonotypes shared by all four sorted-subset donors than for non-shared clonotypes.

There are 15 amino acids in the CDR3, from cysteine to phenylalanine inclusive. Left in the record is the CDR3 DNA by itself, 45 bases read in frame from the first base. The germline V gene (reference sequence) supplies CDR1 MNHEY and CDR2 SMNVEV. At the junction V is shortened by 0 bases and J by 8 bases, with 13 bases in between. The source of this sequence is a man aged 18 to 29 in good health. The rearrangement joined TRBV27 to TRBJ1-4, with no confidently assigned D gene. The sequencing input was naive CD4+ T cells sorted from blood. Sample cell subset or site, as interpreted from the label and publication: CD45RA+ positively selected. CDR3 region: CASSLSAGGWEKLFF. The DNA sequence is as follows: TGTGCCAGCAGTTTATCGGCAGGCGGGTGGGAAAAACTGTTTTTT.